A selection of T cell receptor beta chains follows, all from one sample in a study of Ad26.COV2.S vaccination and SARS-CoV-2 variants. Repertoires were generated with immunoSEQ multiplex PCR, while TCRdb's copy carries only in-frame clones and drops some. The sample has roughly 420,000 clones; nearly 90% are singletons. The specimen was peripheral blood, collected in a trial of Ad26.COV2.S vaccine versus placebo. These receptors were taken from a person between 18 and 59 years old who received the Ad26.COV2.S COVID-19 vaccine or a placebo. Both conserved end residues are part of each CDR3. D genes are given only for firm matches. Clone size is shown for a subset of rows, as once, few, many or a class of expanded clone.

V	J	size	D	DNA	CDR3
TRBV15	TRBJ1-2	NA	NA	TGTGCCACCAGCAGAGATGGAAAGGGGGATGGCTACACCTTC	CATSRDGKGDGYTF
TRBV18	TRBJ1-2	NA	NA	TGTGCCAGTCGCACCGGGGGGCAAGCTAACTATGGCTACACCTTC	CASRTGGQANYGYTF
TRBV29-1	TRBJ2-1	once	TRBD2	TGCAGCGCCGGACTAGCGAGCCCCGAGCAGTTCTTC	CSAGLASPEQFF
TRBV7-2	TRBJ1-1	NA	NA	TGTGCCAGCACCGAAGCCCGGGGCACTGAAGCTTTCTTT	CASTEARGTEAFF
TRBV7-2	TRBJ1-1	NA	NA	TGTGCCAGCAGCTTACGGGGTCTCGAAGCTTTCTTT	CASSLRGLEAFF
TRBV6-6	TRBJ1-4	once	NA	TGTGCCAGCAGTCGTGGACGCTTAAATGAAAAACTGTTTTTT	CASSRGRLNEKLFF
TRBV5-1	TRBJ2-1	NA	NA	TGCGCCAGCAGCTTGGACAGCCTCTCCTACAATGAGCAGTTCTTC	CASSLDSLSYNEQFF
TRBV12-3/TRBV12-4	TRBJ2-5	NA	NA	TGTGCCAGCTGCTCGGTGGACCAAGAGACCCAGTACTTC	CASCSVDQETQYF
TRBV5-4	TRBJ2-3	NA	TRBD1	TGTGCCAGCAGATGGGACAGAAGCACAGATACGCAGTATTTT	CASRWDRSTDTQYF
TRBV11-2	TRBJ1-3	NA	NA	TGTGCCAGCAGCTTAGGGCGGAACACCATATATTTT	CASSLGRNTIYF
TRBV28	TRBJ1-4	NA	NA	TGTGCCAGCGTGGGTGGTGGGAGTGAAAAACTGTTTTTT	CASVGGGSEKLFF
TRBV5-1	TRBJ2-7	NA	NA	TGCGCCAGCAGCTTGGTTGGACGGAGCACGGACTGGTCGTATCGCGAGCAGTACTTC	CASSLVGRSTDWSYREQYF
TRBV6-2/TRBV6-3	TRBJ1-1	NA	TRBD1	TGTGCCAGCAGGTACAGGGGGCTCCTGAACACTGAAGCTTTCTTT	CASRYRGLLNTEAFF
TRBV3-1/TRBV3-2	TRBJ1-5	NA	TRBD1	TGTGCCAGCAGCCGAAACAGGGGGATTCTGCCCCAGCATTTT	CASSRNRGILPQHF
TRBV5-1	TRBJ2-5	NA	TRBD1	TGCGCCAGCAGCAGGGACAGCAGGGAGACCCAGTACTTC	CASSRDSRETQYF
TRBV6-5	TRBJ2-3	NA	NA	TGTGCCAGTGGGGGCAGATCGGTATTCGCAGATACGCAGTATTTT	CASGGRSVFADTQYF
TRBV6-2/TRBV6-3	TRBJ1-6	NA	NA	TGTGCCAGCAGCGGGCAGTCACCCCTCCACTTT	CASSGQSPLHF